This TCR beta chain stems from a study of T cell responses to AZD1222 COVID-19 vaccine. In germline, CDR1 is LGHDT, CDR2 YNNKEL (reference sequence). The CDR3 spans 14 residues. V lost 6 bases, J lost 0 bases, and 10 bases lay in between. Second doses at about 4 or about 12 weeks were pooled. A note on this clone: Its specificity is not known.

Study results and limitations: Mostly white British, mostly female donors; authors suggested clonal diversity may be underestimated. Sampling captured repertoires only after the peak T cell response. Spike-specific TCR breadth rose after two AZD1222 doses, and depth rose as well.

Some clones are missing from TCRdb's copy, which holds only in-frame ones; the method was immunoSEQ multiplex PCR. The data contain 65,000 to 75,000 clones, 80% of them seen just once; the ten biggest clones take up around 50%. This receptor was identified in an adult who received the AZD1222 COVID-19 vaccine. The sequenced sample was peripheral blood, obtained 28 days after the second AZD1222 dose. This chain joins TRBV3-1 (or the pseudogene TRBV3-2) and TRBJ2-3; the D gene is possibly TRBD2 (5 bases). Here the CDR3 DNA reads TGTGCCAGCAGTAAGAGGGCGAGCACAGATACGCAGTATTTT. The encoded protein is CASSKRASTDTQYF.